These 24 T cell receptor beta chains came from one sample sequenced in a study of naive and memory T cell subsets. Two oligonucleotides, mixed equimolar, formed the beta constant-region primer covering TRBC1 and TRBC2. Four rounds of PCR amplified the ligated cDNA using nested alpha and beta constant-region primers plus SP2. TCRdb re-called the UMI-ligation and nested PCR reads with MiXCR, one entry per CDR3 protein. This repertoire shows around 110,000 distinct CDR3 sequences, 36% found once; its top ten account for more than 0.8%. Sample: central memory CD4+ T cells from blood. All receptors come from a human donor in good health.

The chain is built from TRBV6-2 or TRBV6-3 and TRBJ1-5, with D possibly being TRBD1 (5 bases). From germline, CDR1 is MNHEY and CDR2 SVGEGT. Trimming stripped 3 bases from V and 6 bases from J, with 15 bases between. The CDR3 covers 15 residues. The CDR3 DNA sequence: TGTGCCAGCAGTTATTCCGGGGGAGGGAGTCAGCCCCAGCATTTT. It specifies CASSYSGGGSQPQHF.

The table lists this clonotype with a few counts. CDR3 coding DNA: TGTGCCAGCAGCCGGGACGCCGCATTATCACCCCTCCACTTT. This codes for CASSRDAALSPLHF. This chain joins TRBV12-3 or TRBV12-4 and TRBJ1-6, with a possible D match to TRBD1 (5 bases). This CDR3 has 14 amino acids. V was trimmed by 6 bases and J by 10 bases, leaving 16 bases between them.

The gene calls are TRBV4-3 and TRBJ1-1; D gene ambiguous. V was trimmed by 1 base and J by 8 bases, leaving 11 bases between them. In germline, CDR1 is LGHNA, CDR2 YSLEER. CDR3 length: 13 residues. Written as DNA, the CDR3 is TGCGCCAGCAGCCAAGCGTGGCAGACCGAAGCTTTCTTT. This translates into CASSQAWQTEAFF.

A single count supports this clonotype. The CDR3 nucleotides read TGCAGTGCTCCCCTAGGAGGGGCCGGGACTAGCGGGTACGAGCAGTACTTC. It is translated as CSAPLGGAGTSGYEQYF. The chain couples TRBV20-1 to TRBJ2-7; TRBD2 matches at 12 bases. CDR3 size: 17 residues. CDR1 and CDR2 (germline): DFQATT, SNEGSKA (reference sequence). V lost 5 bases to trimming and J lost 4 bases; unmatched junction nucleotides: 15.

This rearrangement joins TRBV3-1 to TRBJ1-5; D remains unclear. Trimming left V 6 bases short and J 4 bases short, with 10 bases between. The CDR3 runs 13 residues. Germline loops: CDR1 LGHDT, CDR2 YNNKEL (reference sequence). This CDR3 is CASSQQVNQPQHF. The CDR3 DNA is TGTGCCAGCAGTCAGCAGGTTAATCAGCCCCAGCATTTT.

This chain connects TRBV20-1 to TRBJ2-2, with 10 bases lining up with TRBD2. Per germline, CDR1 DFQATT and CDR2 SNEGSKA (reference sequence). V lost 0 bases, J lost 1 base, and 8 bases stayed unmatched. The CDR3 is 18 residues long. The CDR3, as DNA: TGCAGTGCTAGAGATCGAAAGCGGGAGGGCCGGAACACCGGGGAGCTGTTTTTT. Protein sequence: CSARDRKREGRNTGELFF.

The chain has TRBV19 and TRBJ2-3; D tentatively reads TRBD1 or TRBD2 (5 bases each). V was shortened by 2 bases and J by 0 bases, with 15 bases between the two germline ends. The V gene's germline CDR1 is LNHDA and CDR2 SQIVND (reference sequence). This CDR3 contains 17 residues. The CDR3 nucleotides are TGTGCCAGTAGTATACCCCCCGGGGCTACCAGCACAGATACGCAGTATTTT. Amino acid sequence: CASSIPPGATSTDTQYF.

The chain combines TRBV12-3 or TRBV12-4 with TRBJ1-5; weak D call: TRBD1 (5 bases). V was trimmed by 6 bases and J by 3 bases, leaving 12 bases between them. The CDR3 is made up of 14 amino acids. The CDR3 is CASRFGQANQPQHF. The DNA for the CDR3 is TGTGCCAGCAGGTTCGGACAAGCCAATCAGCCCCAGCATTTT.

This clonotype was seen a few times. This chain joins TRBV20-1 and TRBJ2-2, with 8 bases lining up with TRBD2. V lost 1 base and J lost 4; bases outside the gene matches: 5. Germline CDR1 is DFQATT and CDR2 is SNEGSKA (reference sequence). This CDR3 region has 15 residues. The DNA for the CDR3 is TGCAGTGCTAGAGGTAGCGGGATAGGCACCGGGGAGCTGTTTTTT. Translation: CSARGSGIGTGELFF.

The chain combines TRBV29-1 with TRBJ2-3; 9 positions agree with TRBD1. The CDR3 consists of 13 residues. Germline V gene sequence: CDR1 SQVTM, CDR2 ANQGSEA. The ends lost 7 bases at V and 4 bases at J; junction bases unmatched: 6. CDR3 loop: CSAGQGQADTQYF. CDR3 DNA sequence: TGCAGCGCGGGACAGGGTCAGGCAGATACGCAGTATTTT.

This clonotype was seen repeatedly, ten times or more. V and J are TRBV9 and TRBJ1-6; 7 bases are shared with TRBD1. This CDR3 region has 13 residues. Germline assignment: CDR1 SGDLS and CDR2 YYNGEE. Trimming cost V 3 bases and J 7 bases; bases outside gene matches: 1. The CDR3 coding sequence is TGTGCCAGCAGCGCGACAGGGAATTCACCCCTCCACTTT. Its translation is CASSATGNSPLHF.

The sample holds many counts of this clonotype. The CDR3 nucleotides read TGTGCCAGCAGGGGTTACAATGAGCAGTTCTTC. This encodes CASRGYNEQFF. The chain recombines TRBV11-2 with TRBJ2-1; D unclear. The CDR3 covers 11 residues. CDR1 and CDR2 (germline): SGHAT, FQNNGV. V was pared by 6 bases and J by 4 bases, with 4 bases between.

This clonotype was seen more than once but under ten times. The rearrangement links TRBV28 to TRBJ2-7; tentative D call: TRBD2 (5 bases). Trimming left V 7 bases short and J 0 bases short, with 10 bases between. Per the germline V gene, CDR1 is MDHEN and CDR2 is SYDVKM. The CDR3 sequence is 13 residues long. CDR3 DNA sequence: TGTGCCAGCACCACCGGACTCTCCTACGAGCAGTACTTC. It yields the protein CASTTGLSYEQYF.

J is TRBJ2-4 and V is TRBV15; D uncertain. The V end was cut by 1 base, the J end by 11 bases, with 12 bases between. The CDR3 extends over 13 amino acids. Germline assignment: CDR1 LNHNV and CDR2 YYDKDF (reference sequence). The CDR3 DNA reads as TGTGCCACCAGCAGAGTTGACACCAACCTTCAGTACTTC. Translation gives CATSRVDTNLQYF.

This chain uses TRBV7-6 with TRBJ2-1, with 8 positions matching TRBD2. This CDR3 is built from 15 residues. The V segment lost 5 bases and the J segment 9 bases; nucleotides outside the gene matches: 12. Germline assignment: CDR1 SGHVS and CDR2 FNYEAQ. The CDR3 loop reads CASSTPGLGVGEQFF. DNA of the CDR3: TGTGCCAGCAGCACCCCGGGACTAGGGGTCGGTGAGCAGTTCTTC. Drawing the rest from reference TRBV7-6 and TRBJ2-1, the complete variable domain is GAGVSQSPRYKVTKRGQDVALRCDPISGHVSLYWYRQALGQGPEFLTYFNYEAQQDKSGLPNDRFSAERPEGSISTLTIQRTEQRDSAMYRCASSTPGLGVGEQFFGPGTRLTVL.

The CDR3 coding sequence is TGCGCCAGCAGCTTGGCCACTAGCGGGAGGATTAACAATGAGCAGTTCTTC. Its translation is CASSLATSGRINNEQFF. The rearrangement joins TRBV5-1 to TRBJ2-1; TRBD2 matches 12 bases. Germline V gives CDR1 SGHRS, CDR2 YFSETQ. V trimming: 0 bases; J trimming: 5 bases; junction bases outside the gene matches: 6. The CDR3 consists of 17 residues.

This chain uses TRBV20-1 with TRBJ2-7; D is possibly TRBD2 (6 bases). Deletions cut 1 base from V and 2 bases from J, with 15 bases between. There are 15 residues in the CDR3. Germline loops: CDR1 DFQATT, CDR2 SNEGSKA (reference sequence). The CDR3 sequence: CSARGAGTGTYEQYF. CDR3 bases: TGCAGTGCTAGAGGGGCGGGAACTGGTACCTACGAGCAGTACTTC.

This clonotype has ten or more counts. The V and J genes are TRBV4-3 and TRBJ2-3; 10 nucleotides match TRBD2. Trimming removed 1 base from V and 5 bases from J; junction bases left unmatched: 6. From germline, CDR1 is LGHNA and CDR2 YSLEER. The CDR3 has 16 residues. CDR3 nucleotide sequence: TGCGCCAGCAGCCAAGTTCTAGCGGGAGATGAAGATACGCAGTATTTT. Translated, it gives CASSQVLAGDEDTQYF.

The chain is built from TRBV7-9 and TRBJ2-1; perhaps TRBD2 as D (6 bases). The CDR3 runs to 14 residues. V gave up 0 bases and J gave up 13 bases, with 16 bases separating them. The germline V gene has CDR1 SEHNR and CDR2 FQNEAQ (reference sequence). CDR3 sequence reads: CASSLARGGEDQFF. DNA of the CDR3: TGTGCCAGCAGCTTAGCGCGGGGCGGGGAGGATCAGTTCTTC.

The CDR3 sequence is CASSLGDLRNYEQYF. The DNA for the CDR3 is TGTGCCAGCAGCTTAGGAGACCTAAGAAACTACGAGCAGTACTTC. V usage is TRBV7-8 and J usage is TRBJ2-7, with unresolved D. Germline values: CDR1 SGHVS, CDR2 FQNEAQ. The CDR3 totals 15 residues. V was clipped by 1 base and J by 3 bases, with 13 bases between them. The full variable domain, its missing parts supplied by reference TRBV7-8 and TRBJ2-7, is GAGVSQSPRYKVAKRGQDVALRCDPISGHVSLFWYQQALGQGPEFLTYFQNEAQLDKSGLPSDRFFAERPEGSVSTLKIQRTQQEDSAVYLCASSLGDLRNYEQYFGPGTRLTVT.

The chain uses TRBV20-1 and TRBJ1-1; D uncertain. From germline, CDR1 is DFQATT and CDR2 SNEGSKA (reference sequence). The CDR3 spans 12 residues. Trimming removed 3 bases at V and 3 bases at J, with 8 bases between. CDR3 residues: CSARPFYTEAFF. The DNA for the CDR3 is TGCAGTGCTAGGCCTTTTTACACTGAAGCTTTCTTT.

This clonotype was counted only a few times. The chain links TRBV4-3 to TRBJ2-7; 9 bases are a match to TRBD1. This CDR3 has 15 residues. Germline assignment: CDR1 LGHNA and CDR2 YSLEER. With V trimmed by 0 bases and J by 5 bases, 5 bases remained unmatched. Here the CDR3 reads CASSQEGTGYHEQYF. In DNA, the CDR3 is TGCGCCAGCAGCCAAGAGGGGACAGGGTACCACGAGCAGTACTTC.

This clonotype was seen a few times. This rearrangement joins TRBV20-1 to TRBJ2-3; 8 positions agree with TRBD1. Trimming at V came to 8 bases and at J to 4 bases, leaving 5 bases not matched to a gene. Germline CDR1 is DFQATT and CDR2 is SNEGSKA (reference sequence). The CDR3 runs 12 residues. The CDR3 DNA reads TGCAGTCTAGCAGGGGGCGCAGATACGCAGTATTTT. It yields the protein CSLAGGADTQYF.

V gene TRBV9 combines with J gene TRBJ2-3; 8 bases are shared with TRBD2. Trimming cost V 7 bases and J 1 base; bases outside gene matches: 11. The CDR3 is made up of 16 amino acids. Germline V gives CDR1 SGDLS, CDR2 YYNGEE. The CDR3 loop is CASGYPRAGGTDTQYF. CDR3 nucleotide sequence: TGTGCCAGCGGGTACCCTCGAGCGGGAGGCACAGATACGCAGTATTTT.